A selection of T cell receptor beta chains follows, all from one sample in a study of blood T cells in healthy people across ages. TCRdb redid the calling of the 5' RACE reads with MiXCR, one entry per CDR3 protein. The data contain 1.5 million or so distinct CDR3 sequences, around 39% of them singletons. The sequencing input was blood. The receptors derive from a woman between 18 and 29 years old in good health. CDR3s include the opening cysteine and the closing phenylalanine or tryptophan. The D gene is left open where the match is weak. The size field is filled for only some rows; it gives once, few, many or a size class.

j_call,clone_size,v_call,d_call,cdr3_aa,cdr3_nt
TRBJ2-3,-,TRBV7-3,-,CASSLAWDDTQYF,TGTGCCAGCAGCTTAGCCTGGGATGATACGCAGTATTTT
TRBJ1-6,-,TRBV12-3/TRBV12-4,-,CASSTQPRSPLHF,TGTGCCAGCAGTACGCAACCGAGGTCACCCCTCCACTTT
TRBJ2-6,-,TRBV6-5,TRBD1,CASSYLSHSTGSGANVLTF,TGTGCCAGCAGTTATTTATCCCACTCGACAGGGAGTGGGGCCAACGTCCTGACTTTC
TRBJ2-2,-,TRBV6-1,-,CASTLLYGELFF,TGTGCCAGCACGCTGCTGTACGGGGAGCTGTTTTTT
TRBJ2-3,-,TRBV7-9,-,CAKGSTDTQYF,TGTGCCAAAGGTAGCACAGATACGCAGTATTTT
TRBJ2-5,-,TRBV25-1,-,CASSEYGQMIGTQYF,TGTGCCAGCAGTGAATATGGGCAAATGATCGGGACCCAGTACTTC
TRBJ2-7,-,TRBV5-1,TRBD1,CASSLAPPGQGSEQYF,TGCGCCAGCAGCTTGGCCCCCCCGGGACAGGGGTCCGAGCAGTACTTC
TRBJ2-7,-,TRBV7-8,-,CASSAGTMGYEQYF,TGTGCCAGCAGCGCCGGGACAATGGGATACGAGCAGTACTTC
TRBJ1-6,few,TRBV6-6,-,CASSYSHEVTSPLHF,TGTGCCAGCAGTTACTCACACGAGGTGACCTCACCCCTCCACTTT
TRBJ2-7,-,TRBV28,-,CASTSRDGTYEQYF,TGTGCCAGCACAAGCCGGGACGGTACCTACGAGCAGTACTTC
TRBJ2-1,-,TRBV5-1,-,CASSWDGNEQFF,TGCGCCAGCAGCTGGGACGGCAATGAGCAGTTCTTC
TRBJ2-5,few,TRBV6-5,-,CASTGTRGETQYF,TGTGCCAGCACCGGAACTAGAGGAGAGACCCAGTACTTC
TRBJ2-3,-,TRBV29-1,-,CSVAEGVTDTRYF,TGCAGCGTTGCGGAAGGGGTCACAGATACGCGGTATTTT
TRBJ2-3,many,TRBV10-3,-,CAISEWGASTDTQYF,TGTGCCATCAGTGAGTGGGGGGCCTCCACAGATACGCAGTATTTT
TRBJ2-1,few,TRBV12-3/TRBV12-4,-,CASSPTSAANNEQFF,TGTGCCAGCAGTCCTACCTCGGCTGCCAACAATGAGCAGTTCTTC
TRBJ1-2,few,TRBV5-1,TRBD1,CASSHERGQGNYGYTF,TGCGCCAGCAGCCACGAAAGGGGACAGGGGAACTATGGCTACACCTTC
TRBJ1-5,-,TRBV28,-,CASSSGPISPQHF,TGTGCCAGCAGCTCAGGCCCAATCTCGCCCCAGCATTTT
TRBJ2-1,many,TRBV20-1,-,CSARRRDHEQFF,TGCAGTGCTAGGAGGAGGGATCATGAGCAGTTCTTC
TRBJ2-5,-,TRBV20-1,-,CSARVGQTKQETQYF,TGCAGTGCTAGAGTAGGGCAGACGAAACAAGAGACCCAGTACTTC
TRBJ1-2,-,TRBV5-1,-,CASSVSDNYGYTF,TGCGCCAGCAGTGTTTCCGATAACTATGGCTACACCTTC